This TCR beta chain was documented in a study of blood T cell repertoires in COVID-19. Repertoires were generated with immunoSEQ multiplex PCR, while TCRdb's copy carries only in-frame clones and drops some. The table includes over 130,000 clones, around 90% detected once. The CDR3 runs to 14 residues. V lost 3 bases to trimming and J lost 3 bases, with 10 bases between them. Germline V CDR1 and CDR2: SGHTA, FQGTGA. V and J are TRBV7-3 and TRBJ2-3; D is possibly TRBD2 (5 bases). Material: peripheral blood. This TCR was recovered from a woman of 80 years or more with acute or convalescent COVID-19. The CDR3 DNA reads TGTGCCAGCAGCTTGGCGGGCCTAACAGATACGCAGTATTTT. This encodes CASSLAGLTDTQYF.